This is a list of T cell receptor beta chains from one sample in a study of T-cell memory formation after mild COVID-19. MiXCR, applied by TCRdb to the 5' RACE reads, yields one record per CDR3 protein. This sample has fewer than 150,000 distinct CDR3 sequences, with over 20% found just once. Sequenced input: PBMCs or a T cell subset sorted from them (not recorded which). These receptors all stem from a man younger than 35 who had mild COVID-19 (a few samples of this study predate the infection). Cell type and time point are not known. CDR3s include the opening cysteine and the closing phenylalanine or tryptophan. Each record gives: V gene, D gene, J gene, clone size, CDR3 DNA, CDR3 protein. A D gene is named only where the DNA matches it firmly. Size is omitted from some rows. Given values are once, few, many or a class for expanded clones.

>TRBV29-1|.|TRBJ2-3|many
TGCAGCGTTGAAGATTGGGGCGGGGGACATAGCGCATCAGATACGCAGTATTTT
CSVEDWGGGHSASDTQYF
>TRBV10-3|.|TRBJ2-1|many
TGTGCCATCAGTGGGGACGAGGCAGTCCATCACAATGAGCAGTTCTTC
CAISGDEAVHHNEQFF
>TRBV4-1|.|TRBJ1-5|.
TGCGCCAGCAGCCAAGCCGGGCCAGGTGGCAATCAGCCCCAGCATTTT
CASSQAGPGGNQPQHF
>TRBV12-3/TRBV12-4|.|TRBJ2-5|few
TGTGCCAGCAGCCCCTCCTCGGAACAAGAGACCCAGTACTTC
CASSPSSEQETQYF
>TRBV7-3|.|TRBJ2-1|.
TGTGCCAGCAGCTCCCAGACCCAAACGGGGATGAATGAGCAGTTCTTC
CASSSQTQTGMNEQFF
>TRBV7-8|TRBD1|TRBJ1-1|few
TGTGCCAGCAGCGTTAGACAGGGGGCGAACACTGAAGCTTTCTTT
CASSVRQGANTEAFF
>TRBV9|TRBD2|TRBJ2-7|few
TGTGCCAGCAGCGAGGGACTAGCCTACGAGCAGTACTTC
CASSEGLAYEQYF
>TRBV29-1|.|TRBJ2-3|few
TGCAGCGTTGTAGGGTGGGGGAGCACAGATACGCAGTATTTT
CSVVGWGSTDTQYF
>TRBV4-2|.|TRBJ1-1|.
TGTGCCAGCAGCCCAAATCCGGGAAAGGGTACTGAAGCTTTCTTT
CASSPNPGKGTEAFF
>TRBV12-3/TRBV12-4|.|TRBJ1-6|.
TGTGCCAGCCCGTCGGGCCCACGTTCACCCCTCCACTTT
CASPSGPRSPLHF
>TRBV6-2/TRBV6-3|TRBD2|TRBJ2-5|few
TGTGCCAGCAGTTACTCATTTGCTAGCGGAAAAGAGACCCAGTACTTC
CASSYSFASGKETQYF
>TRBV7-3|TRBD2|TRBJ2-5|few
TGTGCCAGCAGCAGTACGGGGGGTGCGGGGGAGACCCAGTACTTC
CASSSTGGAGETQYF
>TRBV5-4|TRBD1|TRBJ1-2|.
TGTGCCAGCAGGCGTGACAGGGGCCTAACCTTC
CASRRDRGLTF
>TRBV7-9|.|TRBJ1-4|.
TGTGCCAGCAGCTTAGCGCAGGGAGGACTGTTTTTT
CASSLAQGGLFF
>TRBV7-3|TRBD2|TRBJ2-1|few
TGTGCCAGCAGCCCTGAGCGGGGGGACTACAATGAGCAGTTCTTC
CASSPERGDYNEQFF
>TRBV7-2|.|TRBJ2-5|few
TGTGCCAGCAGCTTACCGGGGACGCAAGAGACCCAGTACTTC
CASSLPGTQETQYF
>TRBV27|.|TRBJ2-3|few
TGTGCCAGCACGCCTACCGACACTTACGGAGATACGCAGTATTTT
CASTPTDTYGDTQYF
>TRBV19|.|TRBJ1-1|.
TGTGCCAGTAGTATAGGGGGTTTCCCTGAAGCTTTCTTT
CASSIGGFPEAFF
>TRBV6-2/TRBV6-3|.|TRBJ2-7|few
TGTGCCAGCAGTCCCCCGGAGGACAACTCCTACGAGCAGTACTTC
CASSPPEDNSYEQYF
>TRBV4-3|.|TRBJ2-2|few
TGCGCCAGCAGCCAAGCTATGGGGGCGGGCGGGGAGCTGTTTTTT
CASSQAMGAGGELFF
>TRBV10-3|TRBD1|TRBJ2-3|.
TGTGCCATCAGGGACAGGGAAAATACGCAGTATTTT
CAIRDRENTQYF
>TRBV6-5|.|TRBJ1-5|.
TGTGCCAGCAGTGTCGGGAGGGGGAACAATCAGCCCCAGCATTTT
CASSVGRGNNQPQHF
>TRBV27|.|TRBJ2-1|few
TGTGCCAGCAATGACCTCTCAAGCTCCTACAATGAGCAGTTCTTC
CASNDLSSSYNEQFF
>TRBV7-9|.|TRBJ2-3|few
TGTGCCAGCAGCCCCTGGGTACTTTCTGGGCCAGATACGCAGTATTTT
CASSPWVLSGPDTQYF
>TRBV6-1|.|TRBJ2-6|many
TGTGCCAGCAGTGAAGGGGGCTCTGGGGCCAACGTCCTGACTTTC
CASSEGGSGANVLTF
>TRBV7-6|.|TRBJ2-2|.
TGTGCCAGCAGCTCGCCGGGAACGAACACCGGGGAGCTGTTTTTT
CASSSPGTNTGELFF
>TRBV14|.|TRBJ2-3|few
TGTGCCAGCAGCCAGCTGCTAGGGGATACGCAGTATTTT
CASSQLLGDTQYF
>TRBV30|.|TRBJ1-1|.
TGTGCCTGGAGTGTAGGGCCCGGTCCCTCCACTGAAGCTTTCTTT
CAWSVGPGPSTEAFF
>TRBV28|TRBD1|TRBJ1-1|few
TGTGCCAGCAGTTTTAAGGACAGGCGGGGAACTGAAGCTTTCTTT
CASSFKDRRGTEAFF
>TRBV7-2|.|TRBJ2-7|.
TGTGCCAGCAGCTCGGAGGTTTCCCCTATCTACGAGCAGTACTTC
CASSSEVSPIYEQYF
>TRBV5-5|TRBD2|TRBJ2-3|many
TGTGCCAGCAGCTTGCAGGCAACCCGACTAGCGTCCTCGGGTACGCAGTATTTT
CASSLQATRLASSGTQYF
>TRBV7-9|TRBD1|TRBJ1-1|.
TGTGCCAGCAGCAACACAGGGGGCGTTTTGAACACTGAAGCTTTCTTT
CASSNTGGVLNTEAFF
>TRBV7-2|.|TRBJ1-6|.
TGTGCCAGCAGCTTAGTGGGGACGGGAGAAAGAGGGTCACCCCTCCACTTT
CASSLVGTGERGSPLHF
>TRBV3-1|TRBD2|TRBJ2-1|.
TGTGCCAGCAGCCAAGGGGAGGGGATCTCCTACAATGAGCAGTTCTTC
CASSQGEGISYNEQFF
>TRBV6-5|TRBD1|TRBJ1-1|.
TGTGCCAGCAGTTACTCGACAGGGCCCCTGCTTCCGAACACTGAAGCTTTCTTT
CASSYSTGPLLPNTEAFF
>TRBV29-1|.|TRBJ2-2|.
TGCAGCGTTGCGGCAGACACCGGGGAGCTGTTTTTT
CSVAADTGELFF
>TRBV25-1|.|TRBJ2-5|.
TGTGCCAGCTGCACAGGGTCTGAGACCCAGTACTTC
CASCTGSETQYF
>TRBV20-1|.|TRBJ1-1|.
TGCAGTGCTCCCCATCCGATGAGATTTGGCACTGAAGCTTTCTTT
CSAPHPMRFGTEAFF
>TRBV12-3/TRBV12-4|.|TRBJ2-1|.
TGTGCCAGCAGCCCAAGACTCACCTACAATGAGCAGTTCTTC
CASSPRLTYNEQFF
>TRBV4-2|TRBD2|TRBJ2-3|.
TGTGCCAGCAGCCAAGATCCGATAGCGGGGGGCGGGAGCACAGATACGCAGTATTTT
CASSQDPIAGGGSTDTQYF
>TRBV7-9|.|TRBJ2-4|.
TGTGCCAGCAGCTTTCAAGGCAGGGGGGGCAAAAACATTCAGTACTTC
CASSFQGRGGKNIQYF
>TRBV6-4|.|TRBJ2-2|few
TGTGCCAGCCTGGGCGGGGAGCTGTTTTTT
CASLGGELFF